The clone carrying this T cell receptor (beta chain) was recorded at least ten times. What it binds is not known. The sample originates from a study of CD8+CD57+ T cells in acquired aplastic anemia. Genomic DNA templated the TCR beta VDJ and CDR3 profiling. Using its own MiXCR run on the reads, TCRdb lists one record per CDR3 protein. The data contain hundreds of thousands of distinct CDR3 sequences, around 72% of them singletons. Germline V lookup: CDR1 SGHTA, CDR2 FQGNSA. This CDR3 has 14 amino acids. V was pared by 5 bases and J by 5 bases, with 15 bases between. The study, taken as a whole, reports: Statistical testing detected no significant gap in CD8+ Simpson's diversity between patients and controls.

This chain uses TRBV7-2 with TRBJ2-5; TRBD1 is a possible D gene (6 bases). Sequencing was carried out using sorted CD4+, CD8+, or CD8+CD57+ T cells (not recorded which) from PBMCs. This receptor was identified in a human donor in good health, serving as a control. This CDR3 reads CASSPTGFGETQYF. CDR3 in DNA: TGTGCCAGCAGCCCTACAGGGTTTGGGGAGACCCAGTACTTC.